Reported below is one T cell receptor (beta chain). Its antigen remains unknown. The ends lost 4 bases at V and 8 bases at J; junction bases unmatched: 12. This CDR3 is built from 18 residues. Germline CDR1 reads MNHEY; CDR2 reads SMNVEV (reference sequence). These data originate in a study of shared clonotypes between healthy human individuals. For the study at large: Serving as donors were a couple of women and three men, whose ages spanned 18 to 49.

An even split of each subset's genomic DNA across several immunoSEQ plates was performed. Produced via immunoSEQ multiplex PCR; TCRdb's table is partial and in-frame only. The sample contains more than 1,200,000 clones, approximately 98.5% of which appear only once. Study-wide results and limits: What naive subsets generally showed was a larger estimated richness than memory subsets showed. Sampling was confined to blood; repertoires within tissues likely differ.

This clonotype was sampled from a man aged 25 to 45 in good health. Sequenced sample: naive CD4+ T cells sorted from blood. Documented subset: CD45RA+ positively selected. The chain is built from TRBV27 and TRBJ2-1; 15 bases line up with TRBD2. The CDR3 coding sequence is TGTGCCAGCAGTTCCCCTGGACTAGCGGGAGGGCTCTATGATGAGCAGTTCTTC. It yields the protein CASSSPGLAGGLYDEQFF.